The T cell receptor (beta chain) described here comes from a study of blood T cell repertoires in COVID-19. Turning to the study itself: From T cells, B-cell-depleted T cells, or PBMCs came the material, which was cDNA or gDNA.

This clone has only a few counts. The CDR3 contains 14 residues. CDR1 and CDR2 (germline): SGHRS, YFSETQ. V lost 4 bases to trimming and J lost 3 bases; unmatched junction nucleotides: 3. Clones were sequenced by immunoSEQ multiplex PCR, and TCRdb holds only the in-frame ones, with some missing. The sample contains about 260,000 clones, around nine tenths of which appear only once. This clonotype originated in a woman in her twenties or thirties with COVID-19, enrolled during active disease. The chain uses TRBV5-1 and TRBJ2-7, with 11 bases aligning to TRBD2. Sequenced sample: peripheral blood. The CDR3 loop reads CASSTGTSGYEQYF. CDR3 nucleotides: TGCGCCAGCAGCACGGGGACTAGCGGCTACGAGCAGTACTTC.